The 9 T cell receptor beta chains below were found in one sample sequenced in a study of technical replicates of blood from a few donors. Repertoires were generated with immunoSEQ multiplex PCR, while TCRdb's copy carries only in-frame clones and drops some. The table records over 25,000 clones, around nine tenths of them present only once. Sequences were obtained from PBMCs. The source of these receptors is a human donor in good health. Some clones in this sample may be carry-over from other donors' samples.

The chain uses TRBV11-3 and TRBJ2-5; tentative D call: TRBD1 (5 bases). The CDR3 is 15 amino acids. Germline CDR1 and CDR2: SGHNT and YENEEA. Between the trimmed V and J ends, which lost 1 base and 5 bases, there was a span of 14 bases. The CDR3: CASSLGSGSSETQYF. The CDR3 region has the DNA TGTGCCAGCAGCTTAGGGTCAGGGTCTAGTGAGACCCAGTACTTC.

This chain connects TRBV6-5 to TRBJ1-2; D ambiguous. Trimming removed 5 bases from V and 4 bases from J, with 17 bases in between. The germline CDR1 and CDR2 sequences are MNHEY and SVGAGI. This CDR3 comprises 15 residues. CDR3 nucleotides: TGTGCCAGCAGTCTCACACGTGCTGTTGGCTATGGCTACACCTTC. Encoded protein: CASSLTRAVGYGYTF.

The V gene is TRBV10-3, the J gene TRBJ1-5, with D maybe TRBD1 (5 bases). Per germline, CDR1 ENHRY and CDR2 SYGVKD. The CDR3 consists of 16 residues. The ends were cut back, 8 bases at V and 0 bases at J, with 17 bases in the middle. The CDR3 is CAIGPGTGNSNQPQHF. The CDR3 coding sequence is TGTGCCATCGGGCCCGGGACTGGGAATAGCAATCAGCCCCAGCATTTT.

This chain links TRBV5-1 with TRBJ2-7; tentatively, D is TRBD2 (5 bases). CDR1 and CDR2 (germline): SGHRS, YFSETQ. Trimming removed 5 bases at V and 4 bases at J, with 13 bases between. CDR3 size: 13 residues. CDR3 loop: CASRRGQAYEQYF. DNA of the CDR3: TGCGCCAGCAGACGGGGTCAAGCATACGAGCAGTACTTC.

In its sample, this clone was seen a few times. The chain joins TRBV7-2 to TRBJ2-3; 10 bases line up with TRBD2. V dropped 5 bases and J dropped 1; count of bases not matched to a gene: 6. Germline CDR1 SGHTA, CDR2 FQGNSA. This CDR3 has 16 amino acids. The CDR3 coding sequence is TGTGCCAGCAGCCTCTTAGCGGGGGGCCGCACAGATACGCAGTATTTT. Its translation is CASSLLAGGRTDTQYF.

This clone showed up just once. The rearrangement uses TRBV7-2 and TRBJ2-7, with 7 bases aligning to TRBD1. CDR3 length equals 16 residues. Germline trimming cut 5 bases from V and 6 bases from J; bases unmatched to any gene: 16. Germline CDR1 reads SGHTA; CDR2 reads FQGNSA. For the CDR3, the DNA is TGTGCCAGCAGCCCTAACGTTCCGGGACAGTTGAGCGAGCAGTACTTC. This codes for CASSPNVPGQLSEQYF.

The rearrangement joins TRBV4-3 to TRBJ2-2, with TRBD2 matching over 9 bases. Germline lookup yields CDR1 LGHNA and CDR2 YSLEER. The V gene end was trimmed by 4 bases and the J gene end by 1 base; junction bases not matched to a gene: 4. There are 16 residues in the CDR3. Written as DNA, the CDR3 is TGCGCCAGCAGCCCGAATAGCGGGGGGAACACCGGGGAGCTGTTTTTT. Its translation: CASSPNSGGNTGELFF.

V and J are TRBV29-1 and TRBJ1-4; tentative D call: TRBD1 (6 bases). The germline V gene encodes CDR1 SQVTM and CDR2 ANQGSEA. The ends were cut back, 6 bases at V and 5 bases at J, with 19 bases in the middle. CDR3 length: 15 amino acids. CDR3 nucleotide sequence: TGCAGCGTAAGACAGGTAGTGGGGCTGAATGAAAAACTGTTTTTT. Translation: CSVRQVVGLNEKLFF.

There are a few counts of this clone. This chain connects TRBV19 to TRBJ1-5; D is perhaps TRBD1 (5 bases). The ends were cut back, 9 bases at V and 4 bases at J, with 19 bases in the middle. The CDR3 is 15 residues long. Per the germline V gene, CDR1 is LNHDA and CDR2 is SQIVND (reference sequence). CDR3: CASDRQGDWNQPQHF. The CDR3 DNA follows: TGTGCCAGCGATCGGCAGGGTGATTGGAATCAGCCCCAGCATTTT.